The sample holds a few counts of the clone carrying this T cell receptor beta chain. The antigen remains unidentified. Each CDR3 protein gets one entry after TCRdb re-called the RT-PCR reads with MiXCR. This sample has about 500,000 distinct CDR3 sequences, with about 7.2% found just once. These data belong to a study of response to subunit inactivated influenza vaccine. CDR3 size: 14 residues. Germline CDR1 SQVTM, CDR2 ANQGSEA. Losses at the gene ends were 3 bases for V and 5 bases for J; bases not matched to a gene: 0. General observations from the study: Each seasonal flu vaccination may recruit only limited new T cells, authors suggested.

The origin of this receptor is a man aged 50 to 75 who received an inactivated influenza vaccine. Specimen: PBMCs from blood, collected less than 25 months after vaccination. V gene TRBV29-1 combines with J gene TRBJ2-1; 14 nucleotides agree with TRBD2. In nucleotides, the CDR3 is TGCAGCGTTGAGGGACTAGCGGGGGACAATGAGCAGTTCTTC. Its protein is CSVEGLAGDNEQFF.